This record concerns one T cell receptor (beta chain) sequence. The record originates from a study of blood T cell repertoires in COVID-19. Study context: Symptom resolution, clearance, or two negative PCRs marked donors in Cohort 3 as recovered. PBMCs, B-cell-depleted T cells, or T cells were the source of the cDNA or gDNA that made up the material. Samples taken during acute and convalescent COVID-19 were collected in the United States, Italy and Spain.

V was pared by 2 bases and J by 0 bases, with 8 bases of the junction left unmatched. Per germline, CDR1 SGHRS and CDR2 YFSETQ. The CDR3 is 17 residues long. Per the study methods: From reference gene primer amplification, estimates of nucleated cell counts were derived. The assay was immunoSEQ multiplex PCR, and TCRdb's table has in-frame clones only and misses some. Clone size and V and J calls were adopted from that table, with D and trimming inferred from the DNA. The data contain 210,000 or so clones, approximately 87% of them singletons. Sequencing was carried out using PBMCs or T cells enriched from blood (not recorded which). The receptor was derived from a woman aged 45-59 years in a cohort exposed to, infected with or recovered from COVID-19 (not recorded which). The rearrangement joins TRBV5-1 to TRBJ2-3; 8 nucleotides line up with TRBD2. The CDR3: CASSLTPAGASTDTQYF. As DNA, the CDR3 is TGCGCCAGCAGCTTAACCCCAGCGGGGGCTAGCACAGATACGCAGTATTTT.